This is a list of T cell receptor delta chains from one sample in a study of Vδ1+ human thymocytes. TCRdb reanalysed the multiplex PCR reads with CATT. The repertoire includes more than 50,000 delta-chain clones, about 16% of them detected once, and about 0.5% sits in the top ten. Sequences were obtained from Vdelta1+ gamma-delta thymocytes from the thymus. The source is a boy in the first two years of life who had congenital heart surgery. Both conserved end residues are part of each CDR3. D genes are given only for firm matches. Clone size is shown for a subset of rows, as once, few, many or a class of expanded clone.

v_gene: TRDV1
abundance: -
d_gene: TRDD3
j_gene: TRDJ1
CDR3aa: CALGDQGLPNSTGGYAFTDKLIF
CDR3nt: TGTGCTCTTGGGGACCAAGGCCTTCCTAACTCTACTGGGGGATACGCCTTCACCGATAAACTCATCTTT

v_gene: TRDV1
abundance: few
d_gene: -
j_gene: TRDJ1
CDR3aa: CALGELRSPTGDTDKLIF
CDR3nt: TGTGCTCTTGGGGAACTACGCTCTCCTACGGGGGACACCGATAAACTCATCTTT

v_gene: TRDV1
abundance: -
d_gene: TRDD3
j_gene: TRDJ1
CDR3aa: CALGYLLTGYWGIRYTDKLIF
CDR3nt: TGTGCTCTTGGGTACCTTCTTACGGGGTACTGGGGGATAAGGTACACCGATAAACTCATCTTT

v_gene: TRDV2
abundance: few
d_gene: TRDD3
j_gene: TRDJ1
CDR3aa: CACDTGTGGYRGTDKLIF
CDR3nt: TGTGCCTGTGACACCGGTACTGGGGGATATAGGGGGACCGATAAACTCATCTTT

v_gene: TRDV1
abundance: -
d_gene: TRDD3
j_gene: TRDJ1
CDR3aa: CALQGGIPTSDSWWGIQADKLIF
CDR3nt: TGTGCTCTGCAGGGCGGGATTCCTACCTCCGACTCGTGGTGGGGGATACAAGCCGATAAACTCATCTTT

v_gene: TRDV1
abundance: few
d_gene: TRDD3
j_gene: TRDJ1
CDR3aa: CALTSVRTGDYTDKLIF
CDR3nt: TGTGCTCTAACTTCCGTCCGTACTGGGGATTACACCGATAAACTCATCTTT

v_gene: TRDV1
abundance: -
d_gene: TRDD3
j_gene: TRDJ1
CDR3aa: CALGELLHWGDFTDKLIF
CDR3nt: TGTGCTCTTGGGGAACTACTGCACTGGGGGGACTTTACCGATAAACTCATCTTT

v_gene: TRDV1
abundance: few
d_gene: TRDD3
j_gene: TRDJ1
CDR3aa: CALGELVPWGPYTDKLIF
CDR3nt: TGTGCTCTTGGGGAACTAGTCCCCTGGGGGCCGTACACCGATAAACTCATCTTT

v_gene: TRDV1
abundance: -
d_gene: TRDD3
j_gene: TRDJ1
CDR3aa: CALGETPLGSRPSPNTDKLIF
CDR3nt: TGTGCTCTTGGGGAAACTCCACTGGGGTCCCGGCCCTCCCCAAACACCGATAAACTCATCTTT

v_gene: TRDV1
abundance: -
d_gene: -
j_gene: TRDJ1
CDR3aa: CALGNPISFLRRSDKLIF
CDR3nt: TGTGCTCTTGGGAACCCAATTTCATTCTTGAGGCGTTCCGATAAACTCATCTTT

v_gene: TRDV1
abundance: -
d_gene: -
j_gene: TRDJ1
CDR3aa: CALGAPPGPSTALLSTDKLIF
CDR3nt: TGTGCTCTTGGGGCCCCCCCTGGACCTTCGACCGCCTTACTGTCCACCGATAAACTCATCTTT

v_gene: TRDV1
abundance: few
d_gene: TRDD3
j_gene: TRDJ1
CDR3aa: CALGELPVHWGIRSKLIF
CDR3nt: TGTGCTCTTGGGGAACTCCCCGTGCATTGGGGGATACGGAGTAAACTCATCTTT

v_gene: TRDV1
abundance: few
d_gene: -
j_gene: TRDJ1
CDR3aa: CALGEPLSPLYTDKLIF
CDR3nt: TGTGCTCTTGGGGAACCCCTTTCCCCACTATACACCGATAAACTCATCTTT

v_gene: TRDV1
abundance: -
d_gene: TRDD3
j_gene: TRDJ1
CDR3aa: CALGELYLPKVYWGIRPYTDKLIF
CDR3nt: TGTGCTCTTGGGGAACTCTACCTTCCTAAGGTTTACTGGGGGATACGACCGTACACCGATAAACTCATCTTT

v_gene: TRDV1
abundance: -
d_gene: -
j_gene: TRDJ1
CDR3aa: CALVGFFLSGGLPPTSKLIF
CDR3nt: TGTGCTCTTGTCGGATTCTTCCTCTCGGGGGGCCTCCCTCCTACCTCCAAACTCATCTTT

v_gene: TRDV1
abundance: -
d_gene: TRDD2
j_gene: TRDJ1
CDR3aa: CALGNPPQPSYNPTTRWYTDKLIF
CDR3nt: TGTGCTCTTGGGAATCCCCCTCAGCCTTCCTACAATCCCACTACGCGTTGGTACACCGATAAACTCATCTTT

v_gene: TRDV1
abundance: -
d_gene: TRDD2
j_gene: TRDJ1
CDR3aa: CALGELPSYVLGTRPYTDKLIF
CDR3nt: TGTGCTCTTGGGGAACTTCCTTCCTACGTACTGGGGACTCGGCCGTACACCGATAAACTCATCTTT

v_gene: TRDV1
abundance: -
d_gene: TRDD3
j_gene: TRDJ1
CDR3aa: CALGEQTVPYWGIRGPSAPYTDKLIF
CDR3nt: TGTGCTCTTGGGGAACAGACTGTCCCGTACTGGGGGATACGGGGGCCGTCGGCCCCGTACACCGATAAGCTCATCTTT

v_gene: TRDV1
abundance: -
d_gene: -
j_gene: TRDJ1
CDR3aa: CALGEGSFFLRRGYGMAYTDKLIF
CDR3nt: TGTGCTCTTGGGGAAGGTTCTTTCTTCCTACGGCGGGGATACGGGATGGCGTACACCGATAAACTCATCTTT

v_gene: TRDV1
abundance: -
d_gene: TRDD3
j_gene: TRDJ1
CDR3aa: CALGESTGGPRYTDKLIF
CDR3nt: TGTGCTCTTGGGGAATCAACTGGGGGACCCAGATACACCGATAAACTCATCTTT

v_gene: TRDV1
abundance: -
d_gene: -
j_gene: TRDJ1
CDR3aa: CALGGLPLGSPPYTDKLIF
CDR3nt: TGTGCTCTTGGGGGCCTTCCGCTGGGGTCACCCCCGTACACCGATAAACTCATCTTT

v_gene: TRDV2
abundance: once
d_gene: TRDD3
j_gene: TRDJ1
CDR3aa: CACDADPSSGDWGIRIPTDKLIF
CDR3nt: TGTGCCTGTGACGCCGACCCTTCTTCCGGGGACTGGGGGATACGCATCCCCACCGATAAACTCATCTTT

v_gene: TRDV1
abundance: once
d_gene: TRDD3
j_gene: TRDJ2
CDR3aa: CALGSPLYWGIPTAQLFF
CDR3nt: TGTGCTCTTGGGTCCCCACTTTACTGGGGGATACCGACAGCACAACTCTTCTTT

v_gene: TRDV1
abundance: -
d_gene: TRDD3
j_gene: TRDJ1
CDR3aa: CALGGSRYSRTGGYDTDKLIF
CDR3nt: TGTGCTCTTGGGGGCTCCCGTTATTCCCGTACTGGGGGCTATGACACCGATAAACTCATCTTT

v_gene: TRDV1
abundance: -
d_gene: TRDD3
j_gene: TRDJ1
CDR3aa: CALGSPSLTGGFADKLIF
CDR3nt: TGTGCTCTTGGGTCCCCCTCCCTTACTGGGGGATTTGCCGATAAACTCATCTTT

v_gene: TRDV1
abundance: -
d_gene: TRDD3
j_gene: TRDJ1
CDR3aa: CALGGHWGKTSYTDKLIF
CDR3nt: TGTGCTCTTGGGGGGCACTGGGGGAAGACATCCTACACCGATAAACTCATCTTT

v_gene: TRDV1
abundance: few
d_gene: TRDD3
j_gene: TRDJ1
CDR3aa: CALGEPVPEGIMHTDKLIF
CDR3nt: TGTGCTCTTGGGGAGCCCGTACCGGAGGGGATAATGCACACCGATAAACTCATCTTT

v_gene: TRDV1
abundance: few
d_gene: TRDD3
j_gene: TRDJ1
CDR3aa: CALGIYVGIHNDRLIF
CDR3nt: TGTGCTCTTGGGATTTACGTGGGGATACACAACGATAGACTCATCTTT

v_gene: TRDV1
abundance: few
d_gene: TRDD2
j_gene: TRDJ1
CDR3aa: CALGEILPLVCGTDKLIF
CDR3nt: TGTGCTCTTGGGGAAATCCTTCCTCTGGTTTGTGGTACCGATAAACTCATCTTT

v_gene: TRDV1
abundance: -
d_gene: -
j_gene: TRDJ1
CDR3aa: CALGETAFLRTGGAYTDKLIF
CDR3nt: TGTGCTCTTGGGGAAACGGCCTTCCTACGTACTGGGGGAGCGTACACCGATAAACTCATCTTT

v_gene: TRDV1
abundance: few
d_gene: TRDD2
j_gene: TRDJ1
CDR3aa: CALGALPTSKLIF
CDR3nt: TGTGCTCTTGGGGCCCTTCCTACTAGCAAACTCATCTTT

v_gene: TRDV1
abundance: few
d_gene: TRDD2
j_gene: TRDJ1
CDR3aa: CALGELPFLRILGLTDKLIF
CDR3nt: TGTGCTCTTGGGGAACTTCCCTTCCTACGGATACTGGGGTTAACCGATAAACTCATCTTT

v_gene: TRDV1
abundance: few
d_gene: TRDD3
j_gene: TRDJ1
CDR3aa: CALGAGTWGIRELIF
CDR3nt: TGTGCTCTTGGGGCCGGTACCTGGGGGATACGGGAACTCATCTTT

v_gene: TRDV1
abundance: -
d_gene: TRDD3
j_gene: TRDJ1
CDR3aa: CALGEPLAPKGSGIRVSDGYTDKLIF
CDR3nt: TGTGCTCTTGGGGAACCCCTCGCACCGAAGGGGTCGGGGATACGTGTCTCGGACGGGTACACCGATAAACTCATCTTT

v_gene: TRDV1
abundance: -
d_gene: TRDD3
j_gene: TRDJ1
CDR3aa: CALGELVPTTRGGIKYTDKLIF
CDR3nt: TGTGCTCTTGGGGAACTAGTCCCTACTACTAGGGGGGGGATAAAGTACACCGATAAACTCATCTTT

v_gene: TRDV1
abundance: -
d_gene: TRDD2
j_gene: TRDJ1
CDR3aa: CALGENSYGARYRYDKLIF
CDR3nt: TGTGCTCTTGGGGAGAATTCCTACGGGGCTAGATATCGGTATGATAAACTCATCTTT

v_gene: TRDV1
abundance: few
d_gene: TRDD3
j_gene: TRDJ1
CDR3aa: CALGESTGGLYTDKLIF
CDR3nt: TGTGCTCTTGGGGAGTCTACTGGGGGTCTCTACACCGATAAACTCATCTTT

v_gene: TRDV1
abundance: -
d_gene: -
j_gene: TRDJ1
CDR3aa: CALGGHPSFLYDLLLGANTDKLIF
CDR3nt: TGTGCTCTTGGGGGCCACCCCAGCTTCCTATACGACCTCTTACTGGGGGCCAACACCGATAAACTCATCTTT

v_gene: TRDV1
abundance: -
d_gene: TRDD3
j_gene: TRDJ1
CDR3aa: CALGELRFRTGGYKLIF
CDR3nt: TGTGCTCTTGGGGAACTACGCTTTCGTACTGGGGGTTATAAACTCATCTTT

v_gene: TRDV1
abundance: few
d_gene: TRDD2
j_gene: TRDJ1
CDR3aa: CALGYQRRAAAFLPSIGDKLIF
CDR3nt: TGTGCTCTTGGCTACCAAAGAAGGGCTGCAGCCTTCCTACCTAGTATAGGGGATAAACTCATCTTT

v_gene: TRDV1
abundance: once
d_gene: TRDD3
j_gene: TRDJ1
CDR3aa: CALGEGSPTYIMGDSGGDKLIF
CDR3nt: TGTGCTCTTGGGGAGGGATCGCCTACCTACATAATGGGGGATTCGGGGGGCGATAAACTCATCTTT

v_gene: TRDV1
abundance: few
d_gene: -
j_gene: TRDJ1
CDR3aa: CALALEKLGNRHSDKLIF
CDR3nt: TGTGCTCTTGCACTAGAGAAACTGGGAAATAGGCATAGCGATAAACTCATCTTT

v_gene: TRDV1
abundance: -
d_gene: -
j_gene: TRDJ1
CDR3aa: CALGEPSAFLRPGGLNTDKLIF
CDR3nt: TGTGCTCTTGGGGAACCCTCGGCCTTCCTACGCCCTGGGGGATTGAACACCGATAAACTCATCTTT

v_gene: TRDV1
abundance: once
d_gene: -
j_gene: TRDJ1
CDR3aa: CALGNKAFPRGYYPPANTDKLIF
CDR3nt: TGTGCTCTTGGGAACAAGGCCTTCCCCCGGGGGTACTACCCCCCTGCTAACACCGATAAACTCATCTTT

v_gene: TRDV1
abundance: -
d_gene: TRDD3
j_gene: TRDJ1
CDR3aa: CALGVPVLGDGTDKLIF
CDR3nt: TGTGCTCTTGGGGTCCCGGTACTGGGGGACGGCACCGATAAACTCATCTTT

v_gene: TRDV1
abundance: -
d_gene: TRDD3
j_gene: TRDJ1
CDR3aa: CALGEPDVLHWGSDTDKLIF
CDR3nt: TGTGCTCTTGGGGAGCCCGATGTCCTGCACTGGGGGAGCGACACCGATAAACTCATCTTT

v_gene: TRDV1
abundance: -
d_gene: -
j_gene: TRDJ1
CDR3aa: CALGTRRWDTDKLIF
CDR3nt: TGTGCTCTTGGGACTCGACGATGGGACACCGATAAACTCATCTTT

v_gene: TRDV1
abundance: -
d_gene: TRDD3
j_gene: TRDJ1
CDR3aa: CALDGYSGGYGITDKLIF
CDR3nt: TGTGCTCTTGATGGATACTCCGGGGGATACGGAATCACCGATAAACTCATCTTT

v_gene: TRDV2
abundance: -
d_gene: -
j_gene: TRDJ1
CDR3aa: CACDSGAWPGLSTDKLIF
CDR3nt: TGTGCCTGTGATTCCGGGGCGTGGCCTGGTCTAAGCACCGATAAACTCATCTTT

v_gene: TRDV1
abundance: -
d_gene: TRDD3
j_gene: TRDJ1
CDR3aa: CALGEPGIFLRGAGGYYTDKLIF
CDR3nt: TGTGCTCTTGGAGAACCAGGAATCTTCCTACGTGGGGCTGGGGGATATTACACCGATAAACTCATCTTT

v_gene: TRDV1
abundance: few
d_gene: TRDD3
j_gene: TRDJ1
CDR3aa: CALGKRVHKSSSSTGGYRGSTDKLIF
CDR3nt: TGTGCTCTTGGGAAACGGGTCCATAAGTCGTCCTCCTCTACTGGGGGATATAGGGGAAGCACCGATAAACTCATCTTT

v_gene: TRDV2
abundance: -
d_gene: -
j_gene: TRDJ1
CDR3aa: CACDTEHCNHKLIF
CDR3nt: TGTGCCTGTGACACCGAGCATTGCAATCATAAACTCATCTTT

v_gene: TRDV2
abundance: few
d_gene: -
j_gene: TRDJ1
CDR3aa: CACDVAKLIF
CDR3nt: TGTGCCTGTGACGTTGCTAAACTCATCTTT